The sample holds a few counts of the clone carrying this T cell receptor (beta chain). The antigen remains undetermined. The data stem from a study of human T cells and chemical hapten exposure. Study-level information: The patient population, which was mostly female, had alopecia areata, totalis or universalis. Slight differences in pooled library volume were the main source of varying TCR yields across samples.

Looked up from germline, CDR1 is MNHNY and CDR2 is SVGAGI (reference sequence). The CDR3 has 15 amino acids. Trimming removed 6 bases at V and 1 base at J, with 13 bases between. Time point indicated: pre-sensitization, week 0. Treatment: therapeutic diphenylcyclopropenone sensitization with weekly scalp DPC. TCRdb analysed the RACE reads with MiXCR anew, one entry per CDR3 protein. The sample lists under 300,000 distinct CDR3 sequences; around 7.7% were seen once. Study conclusions and caveats: As patch test score rose, PT1 expanded TCR counts tended to rise as well. Expanded TCRs made up significantly more big CDR3 similarity clusters than controls did.

This chain connects TRBV6-6 to TRBJ1-5; D not certain. Sequencing used whole blood, obtained in connection with sensitization to the hapten diphenylcyclopropenone (DPC). This clonotype was sampled from a man between 18 and 29 years old with alopecia areata. Some clones in this sample may be carry-over from other donors' samples. Written as DNA, the CDR3 is TGTGCCAGCAGCTCACATATTACGAGCAATCAGCCCCAGCATTTT. It codes for CASSSHITSNQPQHF.